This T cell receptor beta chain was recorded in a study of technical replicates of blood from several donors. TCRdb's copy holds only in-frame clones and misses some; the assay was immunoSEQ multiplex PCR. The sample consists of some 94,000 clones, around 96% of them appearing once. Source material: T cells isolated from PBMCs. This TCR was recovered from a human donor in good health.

The CDR3 reads CASSLGSRTVAGGYTF. The CDR3 DNA sequence: TGCGCCAGCAGCTTGGGTAGTAGGACAGTGGCTGGCGGCTACACCTTC. The chain links TRBV5-1 to TRBJ1-2, with a possible D match to TRBD1 (6 bases). Per the germline V gene, CDR1 is SGHRS and CDR2 is YFSETQ. The V end lost 0 bases, the J end lost 8 bases, and 20 bases lay between the germline ends. The CDR3 runs to 16 residues. The full variable domain, completed using reference TRBV5-1 and TRBJ1-2, is KAGVTQTPRYLIKTRGQQVTLSCSPISGHRSVSWYQQTPGQGLQFLFEYFSETQRNKGNFPGRFSGRQFSNSRSEMNVSTLELGDSALYLCASSLGSRTVAGGYTFGSGTRLTVV.